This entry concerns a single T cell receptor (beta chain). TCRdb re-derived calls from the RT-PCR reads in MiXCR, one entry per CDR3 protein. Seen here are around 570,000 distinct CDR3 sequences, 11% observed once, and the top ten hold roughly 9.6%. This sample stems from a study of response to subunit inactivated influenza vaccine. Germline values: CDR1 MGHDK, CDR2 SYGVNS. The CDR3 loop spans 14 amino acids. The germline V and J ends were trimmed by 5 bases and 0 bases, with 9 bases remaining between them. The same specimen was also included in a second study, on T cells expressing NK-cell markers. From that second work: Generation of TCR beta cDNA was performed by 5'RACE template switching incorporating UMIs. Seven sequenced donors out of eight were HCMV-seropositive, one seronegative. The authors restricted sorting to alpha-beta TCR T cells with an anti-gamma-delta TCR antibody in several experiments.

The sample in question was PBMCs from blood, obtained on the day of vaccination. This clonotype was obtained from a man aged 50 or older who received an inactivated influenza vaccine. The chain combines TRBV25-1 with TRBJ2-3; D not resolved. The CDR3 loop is CASSMGGSTDTQYF. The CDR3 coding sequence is TGTGCCAGCAGTATGGGCGGAAGCACAGATACGCAGTATTTT.